These T cell receptor beta chains were read from a single sample in a study of long-term antiretroviral therapy in people with HIV. TCRdb keeps only in-frame clones here, not all; method: immunoSEQ multiplex PCR. The table lists around 8,000 clones, less than 90% of them singletons. Sequences were derived from unsorted PBMCs, sampled 0.3 years before starting antiretroviral therapy. The origin of the receptors is a man younger than 45 with HIV. CDR3s include the opening cysteine and the closing phenylalanine or tryptophan. The order of the fields is clone size, D gene, V gene, J gene, CDR3 DNA, CDR3 protein. The D gene is left open where the match is weak. Size is stated for part of the rows, as once, few or many counts, or as a class when the clone is expanded.

size: .
D: .
V: TRBV9
J: TRBJ1-1
DNA: TGTGCCAGCAGCAGGGGGGGTCGGCCTGAAGCTTTCTTT
CDR3: CASSRGGRPEAFF

size: .
D: .
V: TRBV28
J: TRBJ2-3
DNA: TGTGCCAGCAGAGGAAGGAGCGGCACAGATACGCAGTATTTT
CDR3: CASRGRSGTDTQYF

size: .
D: .
V: TRBV6-1
J: TRBJ1-3
DNA: TGTGCCAGCCACAGCTCTGGAAACACCATATATTTT
CDR3: CASHSSGNTIYF

size: .
D: TRBD1
V: TRBV5-1
J: TRBJ2-2
DNA: TGCGCCAGCAGCGGGGACAGGGCAAACACCGGGGAGCTGTTTTTT
CDR3: CASSGDRANTGELFF

size: .
D: TRBD2
V: TRBV5-4
J: TRBJ2-3
DNA: TGTGCCAGCAGCAGGACTAGCGCCAGCACAGATACGCAGTATTTT
CDR3: CASSRTSASTDTQYF

size: .
D: TRBD1
V: TRBV6-5
J: TRBJ1-5
DNA: TGTGCCAGCAGTTACAGGGGGCAGGGACAGCCCCAGCATTTT
CDR3: CASSYRGQGQPQHF

size: .
D: .
V: TRBV30
J: TRBJ2-7
DNA: TGTGCCTGGAACAAGGGGACAACCTACGAGCAGTACTTC
CDR3: CAWNKGTTYEQYF

size: .
D: .
V: TRBV5-5
J: TRBJ2-7
DNA: TGTGCCAGCAGCTTACCCGACAGGTCCAACGAGCAGTACTTC
CDR3: CASSLPDRSNEQYF

size: .
D: TRBD1
V: TRBV6-5
J: TRBJ1-1
DNA: TGTGCCAGCAGTTTCTTTCTCCAGGGGGTAGAGACTGAAGCTTTCTTT
CDR3: CASSFFLQGVETEAFF

size: .
D: TRBD1
V: TRBV30
J: TRBJ2-2
DNA: TGTGCCTGGAGTCTAGGTGTTCGGGGGACAGGGGTGACCGGGGAGCTGTTTTTT
CDR3: CAWSLGVRGTGVTGELFF

size: few
D: .
V: TRBV4-1
J: TRBJ1-5
DNA: TGCGCCAGCAGCCAATTCCAAGACAATCAGCCCCAGCATTTT
CDR3: CASSQFQDNQPQHF

size: .
D: .
V: TRBV4-1
J: TRBJ1-1
DNA: TGCGCCAGCAGCCAGTATCAGGGGCCCAACGCTGAAGCTTTCTTT
CDR3: CASSQYQGPNAEAFF

size: .
D: TRBD1
V: TRBV5-6
J: TRBJ1-5
DNA: TGTGCCAGCAGCCTTCGTCCCGGGACAGGGTATCAGCCCCAGCATTTT
CDR3: CASSLRPGTGYQPQHF

size: few
D: TRBD1
V: TRBV25-1
J: TRBJ1-2
DNA: TGTGCCAGCGGACAGGGGGCGCCTATGGGCTACACCTTC
CDR3: CASGQGAPMGYTF

size: few
D: TRBD1
V: TRBV6-5
J: TRBJ2-2
DNA: TGTGCCAGCAGTACCGGGACAGGGACCGGGGAGCTGTTTTTT
CDR3: CASSTGTGTGELFF

size: .
D: TRBD2
V: TRBV11-3
J: TRBJ2-1
DNA: TGTGCCAGCAGCTCCCCCGGGACTAGCGGGAGCAATGAGCAGTTCTTC
CDR3: CASSSPGTSGSNEQFF

size: .
D: .
V: TRBV4-1
J: TRBJ2-5
DNA: TGCGCCAGCAGCCAAGATACGAGCCAAGAGACCCAGTACTTC
CDR3: CASSQDTSQETQYF

size: .
D: .
V: TRBV5-1
J: TRBJ2-5
DNA: TGCGCCAGCACCCGCATAACTGAAGAGACCCAGTACTTC
CDR3: CASTRITEETQYF

size: .
D: .
V: TRBV6-6
J: TRBJ2-7
DNA: TGTGCCAGCAGTTACTTGGGACTCAGCAGCTACGAGCAGTACTTC
CDR3: CASSYLGLSSYEQYF

size: .
D: TRBD2
V: TRBV6-5
J: TRBJ2-3
DNA: TGTGCCAGCAAGGGTAGCGGGAGGTCTGATACGCAGTATTTT
CDR3: CASKGSGRSDTQYF

size: .
D: .
V: TRBV2
J: TRBJ1-2
DNA: TGTGCATCGCGCGCACGCGCTGATGGCTACACCTTC
CDR3: CASRARADGYTF

size: .
D: TRBD2
V: TRBV27
J: TRBJ2-7
DNA: TGTGCCAGCGGAGCGGGAGGGACCTACGAGCAGTACTTC
CDR3: CASGAGGTYEQYF

size: .
D: TRBD2
V: TRBV5-1
J: TRBJ2-5
DNA: TGCGCCAGCAGCGAGGGACTAGCGGGAGAGACCCAGTACTTC
CDR3: CASSEGLAGETQYF

size: once
D: .
V: TRBV5-6
J: TRBJ2-2
DNA: TGTGCCAGCAGCTTGGAAGTTGGGGACTCCTACACCGGGGAGCTGTTTTTT
CDR3: CASSLEVGDSYTGELFF

size: .
D: .
V: TRBV29-1
J: TRBJ2-2
DNA: TGCAGCGTTGAATCTGAGGGGAACACCGGGGAGCTGTTTTTT
CDR3: CSVESEGNTGELFF

size: .
D: .
V: TRBV5-1
J: TRBJ1-1
DNA: TGCGCCAGCAGCTTGATGCAGGGCTCGAACACTGAAGCTTTCTTT
CDR3: CASSLMQGSNTEAFF

size: .
D: .
V: TRBV27
J: TRBJ2-7
DNA: TGTGCCAGCAGTTTAATAAGCTCCTACGAGCAGTACTTC
CDR3: CASSLISSYEQYF

size: .
D: .
V: TRBV7-6
J: TRBJ2-1
DNA: TGTGCCAGCAGCTTAGCGCTAGGGAGCTCCTACAATGAGCAGTTCTTC
CDR3: CASSLALGSSYNEQFF

size: .
D: TRBD1
V: TRBV27
J: TRBJ2-7
DNA: TGTGCCAGCAGTTTAGGAGCCCCCGGGACAGGATACGAGCAGTACTTC
CDR3: CASSLGAPGTGYEQYF

size: .
D: TRBD1
V: TRBV5-5
J: TRBJ2-7
DNA: TGTGCCAGCAGCTTCCGCCGGGACAGGGACTACGAGCAGTACTTC
CDR3: CASSFRRDRDYEQYF

size: .
D: .
V: TRBV30
J: TRBJ2-7
DNA: TGTGCCTGGAACAAGGGTTACGAGCAGTACTTC
CDR3: CAWNKGYEQYF

size: .
D: TRBD1
V: TRBV11-1
J: TRBJ2-2
DNA: TGTGCCAGCAGCTTACTCGGGCAGGGGGCGCCCACCGGGGAGCTGTTTTTT
CDR3: CASSLLGQGAPTGELFF

size: .
D: TRBD1
V: TRBV4-1
J: TRBJ2-5
DNA: TGCGCCAGCAGCCAAGATTGGGGGACAGAGCAAGAGACCCAGTACTTC
CDR3: CASSQDWGTEQETQYF